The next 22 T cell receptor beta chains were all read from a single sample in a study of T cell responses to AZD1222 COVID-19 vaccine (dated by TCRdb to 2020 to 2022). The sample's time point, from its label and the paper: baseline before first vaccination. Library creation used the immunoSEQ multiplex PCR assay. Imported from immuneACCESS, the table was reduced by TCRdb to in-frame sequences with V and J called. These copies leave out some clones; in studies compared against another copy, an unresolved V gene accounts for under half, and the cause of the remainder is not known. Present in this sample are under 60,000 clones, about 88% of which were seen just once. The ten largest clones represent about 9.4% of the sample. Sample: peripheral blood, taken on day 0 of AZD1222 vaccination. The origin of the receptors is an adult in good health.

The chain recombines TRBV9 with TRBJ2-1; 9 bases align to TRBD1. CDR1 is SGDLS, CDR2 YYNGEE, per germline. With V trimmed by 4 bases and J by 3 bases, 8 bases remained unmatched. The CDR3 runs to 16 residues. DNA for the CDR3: TGTGCCAGCAGCCCAAGGAGGACAGGGGACTACAATGAGCAGTTCTTC. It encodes CASSPRRTGDYNEQFF. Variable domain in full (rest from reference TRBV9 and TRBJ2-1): DSGVTQTPKHLITATGQRVTLRCSPRSGDLSVYWYQQSLDQGLQFLIQYYNGEERAKGNILERFSAQQFPDLHSELNLSSLELGDSALYFCASSPRRTGDYNEQFFGPGTRLTVL.

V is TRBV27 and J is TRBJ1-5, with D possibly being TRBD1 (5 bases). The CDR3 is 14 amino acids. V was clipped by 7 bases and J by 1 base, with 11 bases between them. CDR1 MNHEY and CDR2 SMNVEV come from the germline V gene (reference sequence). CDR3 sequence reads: CASKPRDSNQPQHF. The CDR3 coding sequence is TGTGCCAGCAAACCCAGGGACAGCAATCAGCCCCAGCATTTT.

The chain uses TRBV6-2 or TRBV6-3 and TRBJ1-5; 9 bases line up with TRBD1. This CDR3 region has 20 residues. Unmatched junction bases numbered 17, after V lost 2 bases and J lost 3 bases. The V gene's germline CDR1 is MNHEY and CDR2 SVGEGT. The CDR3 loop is CASSYTILPGTGNINQPQHF. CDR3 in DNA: TGTGCCAGCAGTTACACGATATTACCCGGGACAGGGAACATCAATCAGCCCCAGCATTTT.

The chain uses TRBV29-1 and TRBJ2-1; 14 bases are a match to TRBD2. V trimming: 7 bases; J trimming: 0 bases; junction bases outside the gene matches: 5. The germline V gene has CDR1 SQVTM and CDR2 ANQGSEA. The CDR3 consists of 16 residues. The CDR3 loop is CSALGLAGASYNEQFF. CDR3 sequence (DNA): TGCAGCGCATTGGGACTAGCGGGAGCCTCCTACAATGAGCAGTTCTTC.

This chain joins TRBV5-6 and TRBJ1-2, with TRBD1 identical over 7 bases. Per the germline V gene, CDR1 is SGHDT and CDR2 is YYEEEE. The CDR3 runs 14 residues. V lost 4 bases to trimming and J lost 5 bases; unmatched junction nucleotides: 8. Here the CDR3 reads CASSPRKGAYGYTF. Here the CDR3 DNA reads TGTGCCAGCAGCCCAAGAAAGGGGGCATATGGCTACACCTTC.

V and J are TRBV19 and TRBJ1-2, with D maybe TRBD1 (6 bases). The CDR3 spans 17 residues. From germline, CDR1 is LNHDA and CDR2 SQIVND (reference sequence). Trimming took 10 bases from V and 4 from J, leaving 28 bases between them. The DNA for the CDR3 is TGTGCCACACGAGCGGCAGGGGAGCCCCTTTTGAGCTATGGCTACACCTTC. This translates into CATRAAGEPLLSYGYTF.

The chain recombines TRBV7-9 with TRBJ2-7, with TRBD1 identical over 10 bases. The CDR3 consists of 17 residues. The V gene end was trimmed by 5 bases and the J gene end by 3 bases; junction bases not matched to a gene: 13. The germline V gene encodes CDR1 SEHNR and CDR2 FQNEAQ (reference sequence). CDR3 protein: CASSPDRGRAGFYEQYF. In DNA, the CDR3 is TGTGCCAGCAGCCCAGACAGGGGGCGCGCAGGATTCTACGAGCAGTACTTC. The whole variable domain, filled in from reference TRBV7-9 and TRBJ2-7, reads DTGVSQNPRHKITKRGQNVTFRCDPISEHNRLYWYRQTLGQGPEFLTYFQNEAQLEKSRLLSDRFSAERPKGSFSTLEIQRTEQGDSAMYLCASSPDRGRAGFYEQYFGPGTRLTVT.

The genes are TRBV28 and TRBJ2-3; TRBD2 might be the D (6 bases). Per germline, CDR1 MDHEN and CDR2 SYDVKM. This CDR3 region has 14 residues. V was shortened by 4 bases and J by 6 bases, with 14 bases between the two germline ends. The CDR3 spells CASSWAVGGDTQYF. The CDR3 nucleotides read TGTGCCAGCAGTTGGGCGGTCGGAGGGGATACGCAGTATTTT.

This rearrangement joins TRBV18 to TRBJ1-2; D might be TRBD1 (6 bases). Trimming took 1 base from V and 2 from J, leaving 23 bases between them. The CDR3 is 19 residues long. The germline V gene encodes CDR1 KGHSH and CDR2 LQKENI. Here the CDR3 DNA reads TGTGCCAGCTCACCACAGCGTTTATTGGGGACACTTCTCAACTATGGCTACACCTTC. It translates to CASSPQRLLGTLLNYGYTF.

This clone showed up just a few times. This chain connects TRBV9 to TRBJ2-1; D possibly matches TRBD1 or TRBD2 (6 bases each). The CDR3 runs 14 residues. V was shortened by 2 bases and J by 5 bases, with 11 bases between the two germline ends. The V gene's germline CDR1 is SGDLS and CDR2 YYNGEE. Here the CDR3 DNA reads TGTGCCAGCAGCGTCCTTAGGGGGGACAATGAGCAGTTCTTC. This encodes CASSVLRGDNEQFF.

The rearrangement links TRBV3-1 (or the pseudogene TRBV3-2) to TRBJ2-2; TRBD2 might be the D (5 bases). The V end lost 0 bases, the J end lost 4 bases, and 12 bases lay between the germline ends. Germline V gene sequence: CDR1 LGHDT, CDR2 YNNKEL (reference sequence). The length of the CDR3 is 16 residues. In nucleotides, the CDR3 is TGTGCCAGCAGCCAAGAAGAGGGAGACGGCACCGGGGAGCTGTTTTTT. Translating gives CASSQEEGDGTGELFF.

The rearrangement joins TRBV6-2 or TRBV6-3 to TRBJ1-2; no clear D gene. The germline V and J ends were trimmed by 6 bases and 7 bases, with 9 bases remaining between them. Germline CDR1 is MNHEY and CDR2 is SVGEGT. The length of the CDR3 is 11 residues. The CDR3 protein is CASSPAGGYTF. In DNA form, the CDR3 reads TGTGCCAGCAGCCCAGCGGGTGGCTACACCTTC.

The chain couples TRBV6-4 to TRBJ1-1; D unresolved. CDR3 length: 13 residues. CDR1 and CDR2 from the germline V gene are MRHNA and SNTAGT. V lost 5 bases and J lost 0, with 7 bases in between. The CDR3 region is CASSTDLNTEAFF. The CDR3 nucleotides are TGTGCCAGCAGTACAGACTTGAACACTGAAGCTTTCTTT.

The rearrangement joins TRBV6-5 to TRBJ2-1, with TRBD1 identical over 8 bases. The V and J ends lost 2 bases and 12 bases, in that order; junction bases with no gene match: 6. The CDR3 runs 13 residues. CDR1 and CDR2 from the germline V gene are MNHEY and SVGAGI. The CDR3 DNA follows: TGTGCCAGCAGTTACCCGGACAGGGTCCGGCAGTTCTTC. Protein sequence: CASSYPDRVRQFF.

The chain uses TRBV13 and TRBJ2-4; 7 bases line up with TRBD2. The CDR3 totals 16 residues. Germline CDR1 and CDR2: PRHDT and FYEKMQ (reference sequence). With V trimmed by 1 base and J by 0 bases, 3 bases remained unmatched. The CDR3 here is CASSLAGGGAKNIQYF. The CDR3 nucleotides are TGTGCCAGCAGCTTAGCTGGGGGGGGAGCCAAAAACATTCAGTACTTC.

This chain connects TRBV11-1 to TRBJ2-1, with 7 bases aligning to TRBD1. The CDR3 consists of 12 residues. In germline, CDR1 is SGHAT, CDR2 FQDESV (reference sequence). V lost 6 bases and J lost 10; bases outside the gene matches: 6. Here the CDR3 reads CASSHAGGEQFF. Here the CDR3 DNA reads TGTGCCAGCAGTCATGCAGGGGGAGAGCAGTTCTTC.

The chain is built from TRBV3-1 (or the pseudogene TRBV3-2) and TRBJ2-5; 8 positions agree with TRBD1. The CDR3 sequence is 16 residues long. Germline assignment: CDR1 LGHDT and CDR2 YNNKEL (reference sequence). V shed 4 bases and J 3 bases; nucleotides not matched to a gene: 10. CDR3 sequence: CASSPTSWTGKETQYF. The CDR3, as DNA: TGTGCCAGCAGCCCGACTTCCTGGACAGGGAAAGAGACCCAGTACTTC.

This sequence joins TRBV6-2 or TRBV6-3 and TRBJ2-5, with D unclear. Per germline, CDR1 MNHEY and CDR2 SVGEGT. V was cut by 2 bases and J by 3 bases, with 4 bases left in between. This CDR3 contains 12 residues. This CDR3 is CASSYPEETQYF. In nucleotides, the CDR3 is TGTGCCAGCAGTTACCCAGAAGAGACCCAGTACTTC.

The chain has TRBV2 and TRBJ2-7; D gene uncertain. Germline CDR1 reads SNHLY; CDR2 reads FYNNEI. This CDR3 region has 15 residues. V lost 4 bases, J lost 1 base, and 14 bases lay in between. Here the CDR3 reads CASSGSIFKSYEQYF. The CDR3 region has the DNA TGTGCCAGCAGTGGATCGATCTTTAAGTCCTACGAGCAGTACTTC.

CDR3 region: CAWSLSGTGNTIYF. DNA of the CDR3: TGTGCCTGGAGTCTATCGGGGACTGGAAACACCATATATTTT. The chain recombines TRBV30 with TRBJ1-3, with no clear D. V shed 2 bases and J shed 2 bases, with 10 bases lying between them. The CDR3 has 14 residues. Germline assignment: CDR1 GTSNPN and CDR2 SVGIG (reference sequence).

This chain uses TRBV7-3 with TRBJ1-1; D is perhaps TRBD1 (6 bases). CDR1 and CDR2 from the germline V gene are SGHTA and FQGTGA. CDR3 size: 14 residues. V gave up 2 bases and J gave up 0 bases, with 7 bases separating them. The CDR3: CASSLGGMNTEAFF. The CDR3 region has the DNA TGTGCCAGCAGCTTAGGGGGCATGAACACTGAAGCTTTCTTT.

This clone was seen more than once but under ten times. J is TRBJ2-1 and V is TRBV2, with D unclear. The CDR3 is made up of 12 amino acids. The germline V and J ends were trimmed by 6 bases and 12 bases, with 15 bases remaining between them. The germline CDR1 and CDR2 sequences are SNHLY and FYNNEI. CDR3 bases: TGTGCCAGCAGCGTCCTTTCCCGCGGGCAGTTCTTC. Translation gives CASSVLSRGQFF. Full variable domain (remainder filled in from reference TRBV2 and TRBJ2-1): EPEVTQTPSHQVTQMGQEVILRCVPISNHLYFYWYRQILGQKVEFLVSFYNNEISEKSEIFDDQFSVERPDGSNFTLKIRSTKLEDSAMYFCASSVLSRGQFFGPGTRLTVL.